The clone carrying this T cell receptor beta chain came up a few times. Antigen unknown. TCRdb redid the calling of the reads with MiXCR, one entry per CDR3 protein. Here the sample spans approximately 700,000 distinct CDR3 sequences, roughly 35% being singletons. Trimming took 4 bases from V and 6 from J, leaving 17 bases between them. Looked up from germline, CDR1 is MDHEN and CDR2 is SYDVKM. The CDR3 is 15 amino acids. This sample is part of a study of T cell repertoires in cytomegalovirus infection. Study-wide results and caveats: CMV-specific TCR beta clonotypes restricted by HLA-C were the ones dominating the ex vivo response. Accumulated public TCR beta family frequency recognized individuals carrying CMV together with the relevant HLA.

The chain links TRBV28 to TRBJ2-3; D tentatively reads TRBD1 or TRBD2 (5 bases each). This sequence originates from a human donor in good health (CMV status not recorded). Some clones in this sample may be carry-over from other donors' samples. The sequenced material came from PBMCs. For the CDR3, the DNA is TGTGCCAGCAGTTCCTCCGACAGTTGGAGGGATACGCAGTATTTT. It yields the protein CASSSSDSWRDTQYF.